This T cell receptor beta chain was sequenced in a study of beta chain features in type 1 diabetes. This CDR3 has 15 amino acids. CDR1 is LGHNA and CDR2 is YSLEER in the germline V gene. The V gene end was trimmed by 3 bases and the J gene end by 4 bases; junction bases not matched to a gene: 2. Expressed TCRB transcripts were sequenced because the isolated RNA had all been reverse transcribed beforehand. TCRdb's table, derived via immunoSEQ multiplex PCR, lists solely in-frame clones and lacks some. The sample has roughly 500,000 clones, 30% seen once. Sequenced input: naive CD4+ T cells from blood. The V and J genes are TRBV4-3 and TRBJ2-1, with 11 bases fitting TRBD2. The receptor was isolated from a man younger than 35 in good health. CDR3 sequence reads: CASSQGLADYNEQFF. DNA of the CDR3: TGCGCCAGCAGCCAGGGACTAGCGGATTACAATGAGCAGTTCTTC.